This TCR beta chain comes out of a study of cytomegalovirus exposure and HLA in healthy donors. Assay used: immunoSEQ multiplex PCR; TCRdb lists only in-frame clones, some missing. The sample consists of around 300,000 clones, around 87% of them appearing once. V lost 1 base, J lost 1 base, and 11 bases lay in between. Germline V CDR1 and CDR2: LGHNA, YSLEER. The CDR3 has 16 amino acids. The chain couples TRBV4-3 to TRBJ2-1, with D possibly matching TRBD1 (5 bases). The sequence was collected from a woman in her twenties or thirties in good health and CMV-seropositive. Sequenced input: PBMCs. CDR3 in DNA: TGCGCCAGCAGCCAAGGCTTTCAGGGTTCCTACAATGAGCAGTTCTTC. Translation gives CASSQGFQGSYNEQFF.